The 11 T cell receptor beta chains reported below all come from one sample, sequenced in a study of blood T cell repertoires in COVID-19. Data came from immunoSEQ multiplex PCR; TCRdb stores just in-frame clones and leaves some out. This table has 300,000 to 400,000 clones, 85% to 90% appearing once. The source material was peripheral blood. These receptors came from a woman aged 45 to 65 with COVID-19, enrolled during active disease.

J is TRBJ2-5 and V is TRBV19; TRBD2 matches 7 bases. V trimming: 0 bases; J trimming: 5 bases; junction bases outside the gene matches: 9. Germline CDR1 is LNHDA and CDR2 is SQIVND (reference sequence). This CDR3 is built from 16 residues. Written as DNA, the CDR3 is TGTGCCAGTAGTATAGACGGGGGGAGGGCCTTTGAGACCCAGTACTTC. Residues: CASSIDGGRAFETQYF. The complete variable domain, with remaining parts taken from reference TRBV19 and TRBJ2-5, reads DGGITQSPKYLFRKEGQNVTLSCEQNLNHDAMYWYRQDPGQGLRLIYYSQIVNDFQKGDIAEGYSVSREKKESFPLTVTSAQKNPTAFYLCASSIDGGRAFETQYFGPGTRLLVL.

The rearrangement uses TRBV6-6 and TRBJ2-1, with 9 bases identical to TRBD2. CDR1 and CDR2 from the germline V gene are MNHNY and SVGAGI (reference sequence). Trimming at V came to 7 bases and at J to 4 bases, leaving 5 bases not matched to a gene. This CDR3 has 14 amino acids. CDR3 sequence (DNA): TGTGCCAGCATGACTAGCGGAAAATACAATGAGCAGTTCTTC. Translation gives CASMTSGKYNEQFF.

The chain links TRBV5-1 to TRBJ1-2; no firm D call. Trimming removed 0 bases at V and 14 bases at J, with 14 bases between. The germline CDR1 and CDR2 sequences are SGHRS and YFSETQ. This CDR3 has 12 residues. CDR3 sequence reads: CASSLGTTVNTF. CDR3 coding DNA: TGCGCCAGCAGCTTGGGTACCACGGTGAATACCTTC.

Of note for this clone: The same CDR3 can be traced to other DNA sequences in this sample. The chain carries TRBV12-3 or TRBV12-4 and TRBJ1-2; weak D call: TRBD1 (5 bases). The CDR3 length is 13 residues. V lost 6 bases to trimming and J lost 1 base, with 9 bases between them. This CDR3 reads CASSLQGNYGYTF. The CDR3 DNA reads TGTGCCAGCAGCTTGCAGGGTAACTATGGCTACACCTTC.

The chain joins TRBV11-3 to TRBJ2-3, with a possible D match to TRBD2 (6 bases). The germline V gene encodes CDR1 SGHNT and CDR2 YENEEA. The CDR3 runs to 12 residues. Trimming shortened V by 5 bases and J by 8 bases, and 11 bases separated the two germline ends. CDR3 loop: CASSTAGGTQYF. CDR3 DNA: TGTGCCAGCAGCACGGCCGGGGGTACGCAGTATTTT. Complete variable domain (other parts from reference TRBV11-3 and TRBJ2-3): EAGVVQSPRYKIIEKKQPVAFWCNPISGHNTLYWYLQNLGQGPELLIRYENEEAVDDSQLPKDRFSAERLKGVDSTLKIQPAELGDSAVYLCASSTAGGTQYFGPGTRLTVL.

V is TRBV5-1 and J is TRBJ2-1; 9 positions agree with TRBD2. The CDR3 contains 17 residues. Germline loops: CDR1 SGHRS, CDR2 YFSETQ. With 4 bases clipped from V and 5 bases from J, the junction kept 13 bases outside the gene matches. CDR3 bases: TGCGCCAGCAGCCCGGGGAGCGGGAGGCTCGGTGACAATGAGCAGTTCTTC. Translated, it gives CASSPGSGRLGDNEQFF.

This CDR3 reads CSVGGGATYGYTF. CDR3 coding DNA: TGCAGCGTTGGTGGAGGGGCGACGTATGGCTACACCTTC. The rearrangement joins TRBV29-1 to TRBJ1-2; tentative D call: TRBD1 (5 bases). V was trimmed by 4 bases and J by 5 bases, leaving 14 bases between them. There are 13 residues in the CDR3. Germline V gene data show CDR1 as SQVTM and CDR2 as ANQGSEA.

The chain has TRBV25-1 and TRBJ2-7, with a weak D call TRBD1 (6 bases). Germline V lookup: CDR1 MGHDK, CDR2 SYGVNS. Trimming removed 4 bases from V and 4 bases from J, with 20 bases in between. The length of the CDR3 is 16 residues. CDR3 sequence (DNA): TGTGCCAGCAGTGGTGCCTGGGCAGGGGCGGAATACGAGCAGTACTTC. Its protein is CASSGAWAGAEYEQYF.

This clone was picked up a small number of times. The CDR3 DNA follows: TGTGCCAGCAGCTTCAGATCGGGGGAGACCACAGATACGCAGTATTTT. It encodes CASSFRSGETTDTQYF. The rearrangement joins TRBV7-3 to TRBJ2-3; D may be TRBD2 (6 bases). V gave up 3 bases and J gave up 2 bases, with 15 bases separating them. Germline CDR1 and CDR2: SGHTA and FQGTGA. This CDR3 comprises 16 residues.

The V call is TRBV4-2, the J call TRBJ2-5; D gene ambiguous. The CDR3 is 16 amino acids. Germline CDR1 LGHNA, CDR2 YNFKEQ. V lost 0 bases and J 4 bases, leaving 15 bases between the germline ends. In DNA, the CDR3 is TGTGCCAGCAGCCAAGAAGTAGGTATGAGAGGAGAGACCCAGTACTTC. This gives the protein CASSQEVGMRGETQYF.

The chain joins TRBV19 to TRBJ2-5; TRBD2 matches at 7 bases. CDR1 is LNHDA and CDR2 is SQIVND in the germline V gene (reference sequence). The CDR3 loop spans 15 amino acids. Trimming cost V 7 bases and J 1 base; bases outside gene matches: 9. CDR3 sequence reads: CASKDGASGQETQYF. The CDR3 coding sequence is TGTGCCAGTAAGGATGGAGCTAGCGGCCAAGAGACCCAGTACTTC.